These T cell receptor beta chains were read from a single sample in a study of T cells in Graves' hyperthyroidism and ophthalmopathy. TCRdb used MiXCR to reprocess the multiplex PCR reads, holding one entry per CDR3 protein. The data hold about 530,000 distinct CDR3 sequences, with 17% observed a single time. Sequencing was performed on blood. The source is a woman under 30 with Graves' ophthalmopathy. CDR3s include the opening cysteine and the closing phenylalanine or tryptophan. A D gene is named only where the DNA matches it firmly. Size is stated for part of the rows, as once, few or many counts, or as a class when the clone is expanded.

>-|TRBV7-6|TRBJ2-3|TRBD2
CASSPSGGITSTDTQYF
TGTGCCAGCAGCCCTAGCGGGGGAATTACTAGCACAGATACGCAGTATTTT
>-|TRBV6-2/TRBV6-3|TRBJ2-1|-
CASRGVPYNEQFF
TGTGCCAGCAGGGGGGTCCCCTACAATGAGCAGTTCTTC
>few|TRBV28|TRBJ2-7|-
CASSLLGYSSYEQYF
TGTGCCAGCAGTTTGTTGGGGTACAGCTCCTACGAGCAGTACTTC
>-|TRBV14|TRBJ1-2|TRBD1
CASSQDIRQGIRANYGYTF
TGTGCCAGCAGCCAAGATATACGACAGGGGATAAGAGCTAACTATGGCTACACCTTC
>-|TRBV28|TRBJ2-7|-
CASVPWASYEQYF
TGTGCCAGCGTCCCCTGGGCATCCTACGAGCAGTACTTC
>-|TRBV12-3/TRBV12-4|TRBJ2-2|TRBD2
CASSLMGGGTGELFF
TGTGCCAGCAGTTTGATGGGCGGGGGTACCGGGGAGCTGTTTTTT
>-|TRBV5-1|TRBJ1-2|TRBD1
CASSFAGTGGRDYGYTF
TGCGCCAGCAGCTTTGCCGGGACAGGGGGCAGGGACTATGGCTACACCTTC
>few|TRBV6-1|TRBJ2-7|TRBD2
CASSSDGGSEQYF
TGTGCCAGCTCTTCAGACGGGGGGTCCGAGCAGTACTTC
>many|TRBV28|TRBJ2-3|-
CASSFVRTATSTDTQYF
TGTGCCAGCAGTTTCGTGAGGACTGCGACTAGCACAGATACGCAGTATTTT
>-|TRBV27|TRBJ2-1|-
CASTEQGRWDEQFF
TGTGCCAGCACAGAACAGGGCCGGTGGGATGAGCAGTTCTTC
>few|TRBV6-2/TRBV6-3|TRBJ1-5|-
CASRTLRGGNQPQHF
TGTGCCAGCAGGACCCTGAGGGGGGGCAATCAGCCCCAGCATTTT
>many|TRBV6-1|TRBJ1-1|-
CASSPDWGLNTEAFF
TGTGCCAGCAGCCCCGACTGGGGATTGAACACTGAAGCTTTCTTT
>few|TRBV19|TRBJ2-1|TRBD1
CASSMRGQGVGRDEQFF
TGTGCCAGTAGTATGAGGGGACAGGGTGTCGGTAGGGATGAGCAGTTCTTC
>few|TRBV27|TRBJ2-1|TRBD2
CASSQNSGRDAYNEQFF
TGTGCCAGCAGTCAAAATAGCGGGAGGGACGCCTACAATGAGCAGTTCTTC
>-|TRBV20-1|TRBJ2-7|-
CSTTHPSSYEQYF
TGTAGTACCACGCACCCTTCCTCCTACGAGCAGTACTTC
>-|TRBV13|TRBJ2-1|TRBD2
CASSWSLAGGVNEQFF
TGTGCCAGCAGCTGGAGCCTAGCGGGAGGAGTCAATGAGCAGTTCTTC
>few|TRBV24-1|TRBJ2-2|-
CAIGTPNTGELFF
TGTGCCATCGGGACACCGAACACCGGGGAGCTGTTTTTT
>many|TRBV5-1|TRBJ2-3|-
CASSLNAPVGSETDTQYF
TGCGCCAGCAGCTTGAACGCTCCCGTGGGGAGTGAAACAGATACGCAGTATTTT
>-|TRBV6-1|TRBJ2-7|TRBD2
CASSFGLAGDEQYF
TGTGCCAGCAGTTTCGGACTAGCGGGGGATGAGCAGTACTTC
>many|TRBV28|TRBJ1-2|TRBD1
CASIPEGALGYTF
TGTGCCAGCATTCCAGAGGGGGCACTAGGCTACACCTTC
>-|TRBV9|TRBJ2-1|TRBD1
CASSRKWAGGKYEQFF
TGTGCCAGCAGCCGAAAATGGGCAGGGGGAAAGTATGAGCAGTTCTTC
>few|TRBV5-6|TRBJ2-1|TRBD2
CASSLYGRHSYNEQFF
TGTGCCAGCAGCCTCTACGGGAGGCACTCCTACAATGAGCAGTTCTTC
>many|TRBV11-2|TRBJ2-1|TRBD2
CASSLVLAGPYNEQFF
TGTGCCAGCAGCTTAGTTCTAGCGGGACCTTACAATGAGCAGTTCTTC